This T cell receptor (beta chain) is drawn from a study of blood T cell repertoires in COVID-19. Turning to the study itself: T cells, B-cell-depleted T cells, or PBMCs supplied cDNA or gDNA.

This CDR3 comprises 18 residues. Germline CDR1 reads LNHDA; CDR2 reads SQIVND (reference sequence). V gave up 8 bases and J gave up 2 bases; unmatched junction bases: 14. Some clones are missing from TCRdb's copy, which holds only in-frame ones; the method was immunoSEQ multiplex PCR. This sample has over 50,000 clones; approximately 80% occur once, and the top ten carry 5% to 6.5%. What was sequenced was peripheral blood. This sequence joins TRBV19 and TRBJ2-3; 12 nucleotides agree with TRBD2. This receptor was identified in a man aged 65 to 79 with acute or convalescent COVID-19. The CDR3 protein is CASARLAGGQEVTDTQYF. For the CDR3, the DNA is TGTGCCAGTGCAAGGCTAGCGGGGGGGCAGGAGGTCACAGATACGCAGTATTTT.